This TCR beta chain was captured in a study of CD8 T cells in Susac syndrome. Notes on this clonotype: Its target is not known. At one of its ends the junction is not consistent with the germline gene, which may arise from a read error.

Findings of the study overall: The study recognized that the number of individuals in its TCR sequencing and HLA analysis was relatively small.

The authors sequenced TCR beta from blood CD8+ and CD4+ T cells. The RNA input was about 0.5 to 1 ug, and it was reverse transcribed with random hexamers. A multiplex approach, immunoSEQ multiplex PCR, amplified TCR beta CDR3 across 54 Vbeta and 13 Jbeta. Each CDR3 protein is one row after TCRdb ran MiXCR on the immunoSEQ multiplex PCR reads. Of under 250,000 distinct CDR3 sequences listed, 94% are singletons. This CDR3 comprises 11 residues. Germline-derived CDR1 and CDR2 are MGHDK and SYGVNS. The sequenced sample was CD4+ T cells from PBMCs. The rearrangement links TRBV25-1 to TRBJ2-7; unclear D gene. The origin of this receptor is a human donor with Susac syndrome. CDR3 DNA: TGTGCAAGCAGGTCGCTCCACGAGCAGTACTTC. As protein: CASRSLHEQYF.